Listed below are T cell receptor beta chains from one sample, sequenced in a study of shared clonotypes between healthy human individuals. The repertoire was sequenced with immunoSEQ multiplex PCR; TCRdb's copy has only in-frame clones and lacks some. The sample includes some 500,000 clones, around 96% of them seen just once. Input material: naive CD4+ T cells sorted from blood. The receptors derive from a woman aged 25 to 39 in good health. The CDR3 runs from the conserved cysteine through the conserved F or W. A D gene is named only where the DNA matches it firmly. Size tells how often a clone was seen (once, few, many) or the class of an expanded clone, and some rows leave it out.

D | J | size | V | CDR3 | DNA
TRBD2 | TRBJ2-1 | NA | TRBV25-1 | CASSARPGLAGGFTEQFF | TGTGCCAGCAGTGCACGTCCGGGACTAGCGGGAGGGTTTACTGAGCAGTTCTTC
TRBD1 | TRBJ1-2 | NA | TRBV28 | CAIGQGSRVGGYTF | TGTGCCATAGGACAGGGTAGTCGGGTGGGTGGCTACACCTTC
TRBD2 | TRBJ2-7 | NA | TRBV2 | CASSNSGSGSEQYF | TGTGCCAGCAGTAACTCTGGTAGCGGGAGCGAGCAGTACTTC
TRBD1 | TRBJ2-7 | NA | TRBV19 | CASSIFTRTDQGDEQYF | TGTGCCAGTAGTATATTTACGAGGACGGATCAGGGGGACGAGCAGTACTTC
TRBD1 | TRBJ1-2 | NA | TRBV11-2 | CASSSDRAGGYTF | TGTGCCAGCAGCTCGGACAGGGCTGGTGGCTACACCTTC
NA | TRBJ1-1 | NA | TRBV2 | CAGTSTASRGTEAFF | TGTGCCGGAACATCGACAGCGTCTCGGGGGACTGAAGCTTTCTTT
NA | TRBJ1-4 | NA | TRBV6-5 | CASSLQDGEKLFF | TGTGCCAGCAGCCTCCAGGACGGGGAAAAACTGTTTTTT
NA | TRBJ2-4 | once | TRBV11-2 | CASSHAPDDGKNIQYF | TGTGCCAGCAGCCACGCCCCTGACGATGGCAAAAACATTCAGTACTTC
NA | TRBJ2-5 | NA | TRBV15 | CATSRGQTDESGETQYF | TGTGCCACCAGCAGAGGCCAGACAGACGAATCGGGGGAGACCCAGTACTTC
NA | TRBJ2-6 | NA | TRBV28 | CASGDGESGANVLTF | TGTGCCAGCGGGGACGGGGAATCTGGGGCCAACGTCCTGACTTTC
TRBD1 | TRBJ2-1 | NA | TRBV5-1 | CASSSGGPPSGEQFF | TGCGCCAGCAGCTCAGGGGGACCCCCCTCCGGTGAGCAGTTCTTC
NA | TRBJ1-4 | NA | TRBV28 | CASIGQGVGKLFF | TGTGCCAGCATCGGGCAGGGAGTCGGAAAACTGTTTTTT
NA | TRBJ1-2 | NA | TRBV11-2 | CASSLDQVGELNRYGYTF | TGTGCCAGCAGCTTAGATCAAGTCGGCGAGTTGAACCGATATGGCTACACCTTC
NA | TRBJ2-3 | NA | TRBV6-5 | CASGGTTTDTQYF | TGTGCCAGCGGTGGTACCACTACAGATACGCAGTATTTT
TRBD2 | TRBJ2-3 | NA | TRBV5-1 | CASSLVLAGVSTDTQYF | TGCGCCAGCAGCTTGGTTCTAGCGGGAGTTAGCACAGATACGCAGTATTTT
NA | TRBJ1-3 | NA | TRBV16 | CASSQSVRRSNTIYF | TGTGCCAGCAGCCAATCGGTCAGGAGGTCAAACACCATATATTTT
NA | TRBJ2-5 | NA | TRBV7-2 | CASSLVTQYF | TGTGCCAGCAGCTTAGTGACCCAGTACTTC
NA | TRBJ1-2 | NA | TRBV6-6 | CASVGYGYTF | TGTGCCAGCGTGGGCTATGGCTACACCTTC
TRBD2 | TRBJ2-7 | NA | TRBV4-1 | CASSQTTSATYEQYF | TGCGCCAGCAGCCAGACGACTAGCGCAACCTACGAGCAGTACTTC
TRBD1 | TRBJ2-5 | NA | TRBV7-9 | CASSLGQGARETQYF | TGTGCCAGCAGCTTGGGACAGGGGGCGCGGGAGACCCAGTACTTC
NA | TRBJ1-1 | NA | TRBV7-9 | CASSQDKKLNTEAFF | TGTGCCAGCAGCCAAGATAAAAAGTTGAACACTGAAGCTTTCTTT
TRBD2 | TRBJ2-1 | NA | TRBV7-9 | CASRSLRRTSGSSYNEQFF | TGTGCCAGCAGGTCACTCCGACGGACTAGCGGGAGCTCCTACAATGAGCAGTTCTTC
NA | TRBJ2-7 | NA | TRBV11-3 | CASSSGPYEQYF | TGTGCCAGCAGTTCCGGTCCCTACGAGCAGTACTTC
TRBD1 | TRBJ1-2 | NA | TRBV2 | CASSPRGQSYGYTF | TGTGCCAGCAGTCCTAGGGGACAGAGCTATGGCTACACCTTC